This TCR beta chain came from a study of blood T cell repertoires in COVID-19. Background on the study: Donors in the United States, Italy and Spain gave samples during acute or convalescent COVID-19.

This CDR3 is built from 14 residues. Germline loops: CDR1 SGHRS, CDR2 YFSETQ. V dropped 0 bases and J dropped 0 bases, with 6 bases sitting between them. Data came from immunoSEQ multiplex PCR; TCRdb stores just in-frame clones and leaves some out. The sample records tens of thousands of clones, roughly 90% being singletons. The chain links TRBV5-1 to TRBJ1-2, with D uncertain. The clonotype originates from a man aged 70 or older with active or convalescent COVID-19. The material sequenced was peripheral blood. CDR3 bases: TGCGCCAGCAGCTTGGGAGTGGCTAACTATGGCTACACCTTC. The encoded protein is CASSLGVANYGYTF.